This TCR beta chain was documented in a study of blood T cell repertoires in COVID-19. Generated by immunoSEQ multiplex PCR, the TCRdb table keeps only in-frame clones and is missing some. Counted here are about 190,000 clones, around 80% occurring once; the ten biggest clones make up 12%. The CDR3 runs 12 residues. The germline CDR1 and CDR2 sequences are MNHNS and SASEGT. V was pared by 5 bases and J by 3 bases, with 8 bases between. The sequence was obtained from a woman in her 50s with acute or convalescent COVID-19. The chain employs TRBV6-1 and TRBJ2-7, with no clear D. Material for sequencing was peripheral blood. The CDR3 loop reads CASSLSGYEQYF. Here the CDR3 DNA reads TGTGCCAGCAGTTTATCAGGCTACGAGCAGTACTTC.